These T cell receptor beta chains were read from a single sample in a study of blood T cell repertoires in COVID-19. The assay was immunoSEQ multiplex PCR, and TCRdb's table has in-frame clones only and misses some. The top ten clones hold under 3.5% of a sample with some 100,000 clones, 65% to 90% of them seen once. The sample was PBMCs or T cells enriched from blood (not recorded which). These receptors were obtained from a woman between 50 and 59 years old who had recovered from COVID-19. Each CDR3 is given with its conserved first and last residue. The order of the fields is V gene, J gene, clone size, D gene, CDR3 DNA, CDR3 protein. A D gene is named only where the DNA matches it firmly. Some rows have no size entry. The others give once, few or many, or a class for an expanded clone.

>TRBV2|TRBJ1-1|.|TRBD1
TGTGCCAGCAGTGGCCGGGACAGGGTTACTAACACTGAAGCTTTCTTT
CASSGRDRVTNTEAFF
>TRBV19|TRBJ2-3|.|TRBD1
TGTGCCAGTAGGAACCGGGACAGGGCAGATACGCAGTATTTT
CASRNRDRADTQYF
>TRBV28|TRBJ2-7|.|.
TGTGCCAGCATCCAAAGCGGCAGCTCCTACGAGCAGTACTTC
CASIQSGSSYEQYF
>TRBV10-2|TRBJ1-2|.|TRBD1
TGCGCCAGCAGCGACCGAGGGACAGGGTTCTATGGCTACACCTTC
CASSDRGTGFYGYTF
>TRBV18|TRBJ2-2|once|.
TGTGCCAGCTCACCACCGTTACTCCAGAACACCGGGGAGCTGTTTTTT
CASSPPLLQNTGELFF
>TRBV19|TRBJ1-2|.|.
TGTGCCAGTAGTATTATGCAGGAAAACTATGGCTACACCTTC
CASSIMQENYGYTF
>TRBV27|TRBJ2-4|.|.
TGTGCCAGCACCCCCACAGCTAGCGCACTAGCCAAAAACATTCAGTACTTC
CASTPTASALAKNIQYF
>TRBV18|TRBJ1-1|.|TRBD1
TGTGCCAGCTCACCACCCAGGGGGGAGACTGAAGCTTTCTTT
CASSPPRGETEAFF
>TRBV11-2|TRBJ2-5|.|.
TGTGCCAGCAGCTTTGGCTCTGGAGAGACCCAGTACTTC
CASSFGSGETQYF
>TRBV7-9|TRBJ2-1|few|.
TGTGCCAGCAGCCCACGCGGGGTAGGCAGGGCACCCTACAATGAGCAGTTCTTC
CASSPRGVGRAPYNEQFF
>TRBV19|TRBJ2-7|.|.
TGTGCCAGTAGGATCATGGACGGAGGAGGCCAGCAGTACTTC
CASRIMDGGGQQYF
>TRBV27|TRBJ1-2|.|.
TGTGCCAGCAGTCCGCAGGGGCTTCTGCTCTATGGCTACACCTTC
CASSPQGLLLYGYTF